Shown below are 23 T cell receptor beta chains from a single sample sequenced in a study of shared clonotypes between healthy human individuals. Measured with immunoSEQ multiplex PCR; TCRdb has only the in-frame clones, and not every one. This table has about 1 million clones, around 75% appearing once. The source material was memory CD4+ T cells sorted from blood. Subset reported: CD45RA-negative fraction. These receptors were obtained from a man aged 18 to 29 in good health.

The V gene is TRBV18, the J gene TRBJ1-1; no clear D gene. V dropped 6 bases and J dropped 0 bases, with 8 bases sitting between them. CDR3 length equals 13 residues. Germline assignment: CDR1 KGHSH and CDR2 LQKENI. The CDR3 DNA follows: TGTGCCAGCTCGTCTATAGTGAACACTGAAGCTTTCTTT. Amino acids: CASSSIVNTEAFF.

The chain employs TRBV5-6 and TRBJ2-7, with D unclear. Germline CDR1 and CDR2: SGHDT and YYEEEE. V dropped 6 bases and J dropped 1 base, with 11 bases sitting between them. There are 13 residues in the CDR3. The CDR3 reads CASIDSTSYEQYF. CDR3 DNA: TGTGCCAGCATTGATTCTACTTCCTACGAGCAGTACTTC.

J is TRBJ2-3 and V is TRBV11-2; the match to TRBD2 covers 8 bases. Germline V gives CDR1 SGHAT, CDR2 FQNNGV. The CDR3 consists of 15 residues. The V gene end was trimmed by 6 bases and the J gene end by 3 bases; junction bases not matched to a gene: 8. CDR3 DNA: TGTGCCAGCAGACTTAGCGGGACTGGAACAGATACGCAGTATTTT. Amino acids: CASRLSGTGTDTQYF. The full variable domain, its missing parts supplied by reference TRBV11-2 and TRBJ2-3, is EAGVAQSPRYKIIEKRQSVAFWCNPISGHATLYWYQQILGQGPKLLIQFQNNGVVDDSQLPKDRFSAERLKGVDSTLKIQPAKLEDSAVYLCASRLSGTGTDTQYFGPGTRLTVL.

J is TRBJ1-2 and V is TRBV5-1; possibly TRBD1 for D (5 bases). Germline CDR1 SGHRS, CDR2 YFSETQ. The CDR3 has 14 residues. V lost 2 bases, J lost 8 bases, and 16 bases lay in between. In DNA form, the CDR3 reads TGCGCCAGCAGCTTAGCTTTAGGGACTGGCGGCTACACCTTC. This codes for CASSLALGTGGYTF.

This clone showed up just a few times. The CDR3 DNA sequence: TGTGCCAGCAGAGGCTTACAGGGGGTTGGGGGCTACACCTTC. Protein product: CASRGLQGVGGYTF. The chain carries TRBV6-1 and TRBJ1-2; 8 positions agree with TRBD1. CDR1 is MNHNS and CDR2 is SASEGT in the germline V gene. The CDR3 is made up of 14 amino acids. V lost 6 bases to trimming and J lost 8 bases; unmatched junction nucleotides: 11.

A word on this clone: Other DNA variants within this sample encode the same CDR3. The chain employs TRBV10-1 and TRBJ2-2; 8 bases line up with TRBD2. Germline V CDR1 and CDR2: WNHNN, SYGVQD (reference sequence). V dropped 5 bases and J dropped 2; count of bases not matched to a gene: 1. The CDR3 is 14 residues long. The DNA of the CDR3 is TGCGCCAGCAGTAGCGGGAGTAACACCGGGGAGCTGTTTTTT. This encodes CASSSGSNTGELFF.

V and J are TRBV29-1 and TRBJ2-7; 9 bases align to TRBD2. V lost 3 bases and J lost 0; bases outside the gene matches: 0. The CDR3 extends over 13 amino acids. Germline loops: CDR1 SQVTM, CDR2 ANQGSEA. Here the CDR3 reads CSVDSGSSYEQYF. For the CDR3, the DNA is TGCAGCGTTGATAGCGGGAGCTCCTACGAGCAGTACTTC.

The chain combines TRBV5-6 with TRBJ2-7; TRBD1 agrees at 7 bases. V shed 3 bases, J shed 6 bases, and the junction held 12 bases outside the gene matches. CDR3 length: 15 residues. Germline V CDR1 and CDR2: SGHDT, YYEEEE. The CDR3 nucleotides read TGTGCCAGCAGCTCCCCCGGACAGGCGGATTCCGAGCAGTACTTC. This codes for CASSSPGQADSEQYF.

This clone was found a few times. In the same sample, other DNA sequences code for this CDR3. The CDR3 here is CASSPGRGRETQYF. CDR3 bases: TGCGCCAGCAGCCCGGGCAGGGGCAGGGAGACCCAGTACTTC. The V call is TRBV5-1, the J call TRBJ2-5; TRBD1 is a possible D gene (6 bases). This CDR3 comprises 14 residues. Germline CDR1 SGHRS, CDR2 YFSETQ. V gave up 4 bases and J gave up 5 bases, with 15 bases separating them.

The chain links TRBV7-9 to TRBJ1-5; no clear D. CDR1 is SEHNR and CDR2 is FQNEAQ in the germline V gene (reference sequence). The CDR3 covers 14 residues. V was clipped by 1 base and J by 3 bases, with 7 bases between them. The CDR3 region is CASSLETPNQPQHF. CDR3 in DNA: TGTGCCAGCAGCTTAGAGACTCCCAATCAGCCCCAGCATTTT. Complete variable domain (other parts from reference TRBV7-9 and TRBJ1-5): DTGVSQNPRHKITKRGQNVTFRCDPISEHNRLYWYRQTLGQGPEFLTYFQNEAQLEKSRLLSDRFSAERPKGSFSTLEIQRTEQGDSAMYLCASSLETPNQPQHFGDGTRLSIL.

V gene TRBV10-2 combines with J gene TRBJ2-5; D gene unclear. Germline values: CDR1 WSHSY, CDR2 SAAADI. This CDR3 has 11 residues. V was clipped by 3 bases and J by 11 bases, with 10 bases between them. The CDR3 bases are TGCGCCAGCAGTGACTACTACGGGCAGTACTTC. It codes for CASSDYYGQYF.

The chain has TRBV7-2 and TRBJ2-5, with TRBD2 matching 8 bases. Germline values: CDR1 SGHTA, CDR2 FQGNSA. V was pared by 2 bases and J by 1 base, with 3 bases of the junction left unmatched. The CDR3 consists of 15 residues. CDR3 in DNA: TGTGCCAGCAGCTTAAACGGGAGGGTCCAAGAGACCCAGTACTTC. Encoded protein: CASSLNGRVQETQYF.

The chain couples TRBV4-3 to TRBJ2-3; D unresolved. Germline values: CDR1 LGHNA, CDR2 YSLEER. The CDR3 has 14 amino acids. The ends were cut back, 0 bases at V and 3 bases at J, with 7 bases in the middle. CDR3 loop: CASSQESWTDTQYF. The CDR3 nucleotides read TGCGCCAGCAGCCAAGAGAGCTGGACAGATACGCAGTATTTT.

V gene TRBV2 combines with J gene TRBJ2-1; unclear D gene. This CDR3 has 13 residues. The germline V gene has CDR1 SNHLY and CDR2 FYNNEI. V lost 5 bases to trimming and J lost 6 bases, with 11 bases between them. This CDR3 is CASSKESRNEQFF. CDR3 nucleotides: TGTGCCAGCAGTAAGGAGAGTCGCAATGAGCAGTTCTTC. Variable domain in full (rest from reference TRBV2 and TRBJ2-1): EPEVTQTPSHQVTQMGQEVILRCVPISNHLYFYWYRQILGQKVEFLVSFYNNEISEKSEIFDDQFSVERPDGSNFTLKIRSTKLEDSAMYFCASSKESRNEQFFGPGTRLTVL.

This clone was seen once. The chain carries TRBV5-4 and TRBJ1-2; no definite D call. The CDR3 totals 14 residues. With 5 bases removed from V and 4 bases from J, the gap between germline ends came to 15 bases. Germline V gene data show CDR1 as SGHNT and CDR2 as YYREEE (reference sequence). The CDR3 region has the DNA TGTGCCAGCAGTAGAGTCAACTTTCCCTATGGCTACACCTTC. This encodes CASSRVNFPYGYTF.

In this sample, this clone turned up once. The chain carries TRBV10-3 and TRBJ2-2; D may be TRBD1 (6 bases). The germline V gene has CDR1 ENHRY and CDR2 SYGVKD. Trimming pared 4 bases from V and 4 bases from J, leaving 13 bases between. This CDR3 has 15 residues. CDR3 region: CAISGQGLATGELFF. The DNA for the CDR3 is TGTGCCATCAGTGGGCAGGGGTTAGCCACCGGGGAGCTGTTTTTT.

The chain is built from TRBV11-2 and TRBJ2-7; 15 nucleotides line up with TRBD2. The length of the CDR3 is 16 residues. V lost 5 bases, J lost 3 bases, and 5 bases stayed unmatched. Germline CDR1 and CDR2: SGHAT and FQNNGV. DNA for the CDR3: TGTGCCAGCAGCCTCGGGACTAGCGGGAGGTTCTACGAGCAGTACTTC. Protein product: CASSLGTSGRFYEQYF.

The chain combines TRBV4-1 with TRBJ1-1; no clear D. Germline V lookup: CDR1 MGHRA, CDR2 YSYEKL. V shed 8 bases and J shed 2 bases, with 6 bases lying between them. The CDR3 length is 11 residues. CDR3 region: CASGTNTEAFF. The CDR3, as DNA: TGCGCCAGCGGTACCAACACTGAAGCTTTCTTT.

This clone appeared once. As DNA, the CDR3 is TGTGCCAGCACTCTTATGGATGCCGAGCAGTACTTC. Its protein is CASTLMDAEQYF. The chain is built from TRBV7-9 and TRBJ2-7; no definite D call. There are 12 residues in the CDR3. Germline CDR1 SEHNR, CDR2 FQNEAQ (reference sequence). V gave up 7 bases and J gave up 6 bases, with 13 bases separating them.

Worth noting for this clone: Given a much more abundant clone one base away, this may be a read error. The sample carries other DNA sequences with the same CDR3. V and J are TRBV7-3 and TRBJ1-1, with D hard to call. V lost 4 bases and J 1 base, leaving 7 bases between the germline ends. This CDR3 spans 13 amino acids. In germline, CDR1 is SGHTA, CDR2 FQGTGA. CDR3 protein: CASSSDGNTEAFF. The CDR3 coding sequence is TGTGCCAGCAGCTCGGACGGGAACACTGAAGCTTTCTTT. Based on the CDR3 plus reference TRBV7-3 and TRBJ1-1, the full variable domain is GAGVSQTPSNKVTEKGKYVELRCDPISGHTALYWYRQSLGQGPEFLIYFQGTGAADDSGLPNDRFFAVRPEGSVSTLKIQRTERGDSAVYLCASSSDGNTEAFFGQGTRLTVV.

The rearrangement links TRBV5-1 to TRBJ1-2, with D tentatively TRBD1 (6 bases). Trimming stripped 2 bases from V and 6 bases from J, with 11 bases between. From germline, CDR1 is SGHRS and CDR2 YFSETQ. The CDR3 is made up of 13 amino acids. DNA for the CDR3: TGCGCCAGCAGCTTAGCAGGGGATCATGGCTACACCTTC. This encodes CASSLAGDHGYTF.

The V gene is TRBV7-2, the J gene TRBJ2-5, with 7 bases matching TRBD2. The trim removed 5 bases at V and 5 bases at J, leaving 11 bases unmatched. The CDR3 sequence is 15 residues long. Germline V lookup: CDR1 SGHTA, CDR2 FQGNSA. CDR3: CASSPGGVSYETQYF. CDR3 DNA: TGTGCCAGCAGCCCTGGGGGGGTGTCGTACGAGACCCAGTACTTC.

A single count supports this clone. The chain joins TRBV28 to TRBJ2-7; TRBD2 matches at 13 bases. Germline V CDR1 and CDR2: MDHEN, SYDVKM. The CDR3 extends over 15 amino acids. V was clipped by 5 bases and J by 6 bases; unmatched bases: 7. CDR3 sequence reads: CASSLGTSGKGEQYF. In DNA form, the CDR3 reads TGTGCCAGCAGTCTTGGGACTAGCGGGAAGGGCGAGCAGTACTTC.